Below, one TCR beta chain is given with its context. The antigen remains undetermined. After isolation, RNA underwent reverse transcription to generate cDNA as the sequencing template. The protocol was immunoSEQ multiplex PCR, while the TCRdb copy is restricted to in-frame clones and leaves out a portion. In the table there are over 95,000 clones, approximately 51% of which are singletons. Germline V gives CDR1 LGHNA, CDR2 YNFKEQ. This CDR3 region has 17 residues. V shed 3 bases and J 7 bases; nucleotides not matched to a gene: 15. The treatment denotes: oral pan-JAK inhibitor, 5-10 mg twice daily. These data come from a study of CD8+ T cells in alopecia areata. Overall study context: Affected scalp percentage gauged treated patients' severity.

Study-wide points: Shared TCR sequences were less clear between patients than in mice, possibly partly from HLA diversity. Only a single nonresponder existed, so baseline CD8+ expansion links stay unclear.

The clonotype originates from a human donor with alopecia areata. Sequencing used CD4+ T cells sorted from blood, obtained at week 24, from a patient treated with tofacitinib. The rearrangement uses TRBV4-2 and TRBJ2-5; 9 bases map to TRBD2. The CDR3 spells CASSQDRRGLALGTQYF. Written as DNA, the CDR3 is TGTGCCAGCAGCCAGGATAGAAGGGGACTAGCTTTGGGGACCCAGTACTTC.